Each of the 16 T cell receptor beta chains below was sequenced from the same sample in a study of T cell repertoires and leukemia-associated antigens. TCRdb passed the 5' RACE reads through MiXCR, listing each CDR3 protein once. There are 12,000 to 15,000 distinct CDR3 sequences in the sample; about 39% occur only once, and 7.5% to 10% lies in the top ten. These receptors' targets are unknown. Material: CD3+ T cells sorted from blood and cultured. These receptors were collected from a female donor in good health.

This clonotype was observed a handful of times. One junction end does not reproduce the germline sequence, and a read error may be involved. The genes are TRBV28 and TRBJ2-3, with D perhaps assigned TRBD1 or TRBD2 (5 bases each). Germline V gene lookup returns CDR1 MDHEN and CDR2 SYDVKM. This CDR3 is 16 amino acids long. In DNA, the CDR3 is TGCGCCAGCAGTTCCTCGAGGGAGTTGTCGACAGATATGCAGTATTTT. Its protein product is CASSSSRELSTDMQYF.

This clonotype was counted ten times or more. The CDR3 reads CASSEVTDQETQYF. CDR3 coding DNA: TGTGCCAGCAGTGAAGTGACAGACCAAGAGACCCAGTACTTC. The chain recombines TRBV2 with TRBJ2-5, with D maybe TRBD1 (5 bases). The CDR3 totals 14 residues. Germline loops: CDR1 SNHLY, CDR2 FYNNEI. Trimming stripped 1 base from V and 0 bases from J, with 6 bases between.

The table lists this clonotype with a count of one. Germline is not matched at one junction end, which may reflect a read error. J is TRBJ2-6 and V is TRBV5-5; perhaps D is TRBD1 or TRBD2 (5 bases each). CDR3 length: 16 amino acids. Germline V CDR1 and CDR2: SGHKS, YYEKEE (reference sequence). The CDR3 here is CACSLGTSSRANVLTF. Written as DNA, the CDR3 is TGTGCCTGCAGCCTGGGGACCAGCTCTAGGGCCAACGTCCTGACTTTC.

This clonotype was seen more than once but under ten times. The rearrangement links TRBV7-9 to TRBJ2-7; D may match TRBD1 or TRBD2 (6 bases each). Germline lookup yields CDR1 SEHNR and CDR2 FQNEAQ (reference sequence). Trimming shortened V by 4 bases and J by 6 bases, and 10 bases separated the two germline ends. The CDR3 sequence is 12 residues long. The CDR3 nucleotides read TGTGCCAGCAGCTCCGGGGGCTCCGAGCAGTACTTC. This encodes CASSSGGSEQYF.

Of note for this clonotype: At one of its ends the junction is not consistent with the germline gene, which may arise from a read error. The rearrangement joins TRBV18 to TRBJ1-1; perhaps TRBD1 as D (5 bases). This CDR3 has 16 residues. Per germline, CDR1 KGHSH and CDR2 LQKENI. The CDR3 nucleotides read TGTGCCAGCTCACCATGGGTGCAGACAGAGAACACTGAGGCTTTCTTT. This codes for CASSPWVQTENTEAFF.

Concerning this clonotype itself: The junction shows a germline mismatch at one end, possibly a read error. The chain joins TRBV20-1 to TRBJ2-1; the match to TRBD2 covers 13 bases. This CDR3 region has 15 residues. Looked up from germline, CDR1 is DFQATT and CDR2 is SNEGSKA (reference sequence). DNA of the CDR3: TGCAGTGCTGGAGACGGGACTAGCGGGAACAATGAGCAGTTCTTC. The encoded protein is CSAGDGTSGNNEQFF.

Comments on this clonotype: This may arise from a read error, as a much more abundant clone is one base away. The conserved final phenylalanine or tryptophan is absent from the CDR3, which likely points to a read error. J is TRBJ2-2 and V is TRBV4-1, with TRBD2 matching 7 bases. CDR1 and CDR2 (germline): MGHRA, YSYEKL. The J segment lost 7 bases and the V segment lost 1 base, leaving 6 bases of the junction unmatched. The CDR3 covers 15 residues. The DNA for the CDR3 is TGCGCCAGCAGCCAAGCAGAGGGAGGGCGCGGGGAGCTGTTTTTA. Amino acids: CASSQAEGGRGELFL.

CDR3 bases: TGTGCCAGCAGCTTTGGCGAGAGCACAGATACGCAGTATTTT. Its protein is CASSFGESTDTQYF. The rearrangement uses TRBV7-9 and TRBJ2-3; D gene unclear. The ends were cut back, 3 bases at V and 0 bases at J, with 7 bases in the middle. This CDR3 is 14 amino acids long. The germline CDR1 and CDR2 sequences are SEHNR and FQNEAQ (reference sequence).

The table lists this clonotype with a count of one. The chain uses TRBV6-5 and TRBJ2-7; 7 positions match TRBD1. The CDR3 has 15 residues. Germline CDR1 and CDR2: MNHEY and SVGAGI. The V gene end was trimmed by 2 bases and the J gene end by 5 bases; junction bases not matched to a gene: 9. CDR3 region: CASSYEGTGVDEQYF. In nucleotides, the CDR3 is TGTGCCAGCAGTTACGAAGGCACAGGGGTGGACGAGCAGTACTTC.

The chain links TRBV18 to TRBJ2-7, with D hard to call. Trimming removed 5 bases from V and 1 base from J, with 15 bases in between. The CDR3 length is 15 residues. Per the germline V gene, CDR1 is KGHSH and CDR2 is LQKENI. The CDR3 here is CASSTYRATSYEQYF. Here the CDR3 DNA reads TGTGCCAGCTCAACCTACCGGGCTACTTCCTACGAGCAGTACTTC.

The J gene is TRBJ2-1, the V gene TRBV9; tentative D call: TRBD2 (5 bases). The CDR3 loop spans 15 amino acids. Germline CDR1 and CDR2: SGDLS and YYNGEE. The V gene lost 4 bases and the J gene lost 0 bases, with 11 bases spanning the gap. CDR3 sequence: CASSPRDFSYNEQFF. The CDR3 region has the DNA TGTGCCAGCAGCCCCCGGGATTTCTCCTACAATGAGCAGTTCTTC.

Only one count was recorded for this clonotype. CDR3 residues: CASSVGQGNTEAFF. CDR3 DNA: TGTGCCAGCAGCGTAGGACAGGGGAACACTGAAGCTTTCTTT. The J gene is TRBJ1-1, the V gene TRBV9, with TRBD1 matching over 7 bases. V lost 0 bases, J lost 1 base, and 0 bases stayed unmatched. This CDR3 spans 14 amino acids. The germline V gene encodes CDR1 SGDLS and CDR2 YYNGEE.

There are many counts of this clonotype. The chain combines TRBV7-6 with TRBJ2-1, with 10 nucleotides matching TRBD2. V was pared by 2 bases and J by 8 bases, with 12 bases of the junction left unmatched. This CDR3 is built from 17 residues. The V gene's germline CDR1 is SGHVS and CDR2 FNYEAQ. DNA for the CDR3: TGTGCCAGCAGCTTATCGGTGGCTAGCGGGAGTTTTGATGAGCAGTTCTTC. Translation: CASSLSVASGSFDEQFF.

This rearrangement joins TRBV7-9 to TRBJ2-1, with D unclear. The CDR3 length is 16 residues. V gave up 5 bases and J gave up 0 bases, with 14 bases separating them. Germline V CDR1 and CDR2: SEHNR, FQNEAQ (reference sequence). As DNA, the CDR3 is TGTGCCAGCAGCAAACCGACCGAGAGCTCCTACAATGAGCAGTTCTTC. This sequence encodes CASSKPTESSYNEQFF.

V and J are TRBV5-1 and TRBJ2-1; 7 positions agree with TRBD1. The V gene end was trimmed by 1 base and the J gene end by 2 bases; junction bases not matched to a gene: 6. Germline loops: CDR1 SGHRS, CDR2 YFSETQ. The CDR3 extends over 16 amino acids. CDR3 bases: TGCGCCAGCAGCTTGATACCGGGACAGACCTACAATGAGCAGTTCTTC. Translated, it gives CASSLIPGQTYNEQFF.

CDR3 loop: CASSRQEDSYEQYF. CDR3 sequence (DNA): TGCGCCAGCAGCCGACAGGAGGACTCCTACGAGCAGTACTTC. V is TRBV4-1 and J is TRBJ2-7; possibly TRBD1 for D (6 bases). V lost 4 bases and J lost 0, with 10 bases in between. The CDR3 runs 14 residues. Germline V gene lookup returns CDR1 MGHRA and CDR2 YSYEKL.